The 14 T cell receptor beta chains given below trace back to one sample, sequenced in a study of blood T cell repertoires in COVID-19. The data were produced by immunoSEQ multiplex PCR, yet TCRdb's version contains in-frame clones alone and is incomplete. Among under 250,000 clones listed, 80% to 85% were seen once. Sequencing input: peripheral blood. Receptors were obtained from a woman in her twenties or thirties who had recovered from COVID-19.

The chain uses TRBV19 and TRBJ2-5; 9 bases match TRBD1. Germline V CDR1 and CDR2: LNHDA, SQIVND (reference sequence). This CDR3 contains 14 residues. The trim removed 7 bases at V and 4 bases at J, leaving 7 bases unmatched. CDR3 DNA sequence: TGTGCCAGTATGGGGGGACAGGGTGGAGAGACCCAGTACTTC. Protein: CASMGGQGGETQYF.

For this clone: This sample also contains other DNA sequences that code for the same CDR3. The rearrangement links TRBV2 to TRBJ2-2, with 9 positions matching TRBD2. Germline values: CDR1 SNHLY, CDR2 FYNNEI. CDR3 length: 14 residues. Trimming cost V 6 bases and J 2 bases; bases outside gene matches: 1. The CDR3 region has the DNA TGTGCCAGCAGGGGACTAGCCAACACCGGGGAGCTGTTTTTT. Translated: CASRGLANTGELFF.

The chain employs TRBV6-5 and TRBJ1-1; 10 positions match TRBD1. V shed 4 bases and J 4 bases; nucleotides not matched to a gene: 6. CDR1 is MNHEY and CDR2 is SVGAGI in the germline V gene. The CDR3 totals 15 residues. CDR3: CASSSFGQGVTEAFF. DNA of the CDR3: TGTGCCAGCAGTTCTTTCGGACAGGGGGTCACTGAAGCTTTCTTT.

This clone was found a few times. The chain combines TRBV19 with TRBJ1-1; perhaps TRBD1 as D (6 bases). Trimming took off 8 bases at V and 1 base at J, with 11 bases between the two ends. The CDR3 loop spans 13 amino acids. CDR1 LNHDA and CDR2 SQIVND come from the germline V gene (reference sequence). CDR3 protein: CASGTGWNTEAFF. In DNA, the CDR3 is TGTGCCAGTGGTACAGGGTGGAACACTGAAGCTTTCTTT.

The chain is built from TRBV5-1 and TRBJ2-3, with TRBD2 matching over 7 bases. Germline CDR1 reads SGHRS; CDR2 reads YFSETQ. V shed 4 bases, J shed 7 bases, and the junction held 9 bases outside the gene matches. CDR3 length: 14 residues. The CDR3 loop is CASSGGGFLNTQYF. The CDR3 DNA sequence: TGCGCCAGCAGCGGCGGGGGTTTCTTAAATACGCAGTATTTT.

The J gene is TRBJ2-5, the V gene TRBV6-5, with 11 bases identical to TRBD1. CDR1 MNHEY and CDR2 SVGAGI come from the germline V gene. The CDR3 runs to 14 residues. The trim removed 6 bases at V and 4 bases at J, leaving 4 bases unmatched. CDR3 region: CASRVGQGAETQYF. The CDR3 DNA sequence: TGTGCCAGCAGAGTCGGACAGGGGGCAGAGACCCAGTACTTC.

The J gene is TRBJ2-7, the V gene TRBV30; weak D call: TRBD2 (6 bases). The V gene's germline CDR1 is GTSNPN and CDR2 SVGIG (reference sequence). The CDR3 extends over 14 amino acids. Trimming took off 0 bases at V and 4 bases at J, with 13 bases between the two ends. CDR3 in DNA: TGTGCCTGGAGTGTACTCCCCAGCGGGTACGAGCAGTACTTC. Its protein product is CAWSVLPSGYEQYF. Full variable domain (rest looked up from reference TRBV30 and TRBJ2-7): SQTIHQWPATLVQPVGSPLSLECTVEGTSNPNLYWYRQAAGRGLQLLFYSVGIGQISSEVPQNLSASRPQDRQFILSSKKLLLSDSGFYLCAWSVLPSGYEQYFGPGTRLTVT.

This sequence joins TRBV6-5 and TRBJ1-2; D ambiguous. This CDR3 region has 14 residues. V was trimmed by 2 bases and J by 5 bases, leaving 12 bases between them. CDR1 MNHEY and CDR2 SVGAGI come from the germline V gene. Here the CDR3 DNA reads TGTGCCAGCAGTTACAGCGGAGGGCCATATGGCTACACCTTC. Translating gives CASSYSGGPYGYTF.

The CDR3 is CASSRGTAASYEQYF. The DNA of the CDR3 is TGTGCCAGCAGCCGAGGGACAGCGGCCTCCTACGAGCAGTACTTC. The chain employs TRBV11-2 and TRBJ2-7; 7 bases match TRBD1. Germline CDR1 reads SGHAT; CDR2 reads FQNNGV. J gave up 0 bases and V 5 bases, and 7 bases lay outside the gene matches. This CDR3 is 15 amino acids long.

This chain joins TRBV30 and TRBJ2-7, with D possibly being TRBD1 (6 bases). This CDR3 comprises 13 residues. The germline V gene has CDR1 GTSNPN and CDR2 SVGIG (reference sequence). The V end lost 2 bases, the J end lost 5 bases, and 13 bases lay between the germline ends. The CDR3 coding sequence is TGTGCCTGGAGTACCACAGGGCTCAACGAGCAGTACTTC. This translates into CAWSTTGLNEQYF. Full variable domain (rest looked up from reference TRBV30 and TRBJ2-7): SQTIHQWPATLVQPVGSPLSLECTVEGTSNPNLYWYRQAAGRGLQLLFYSVGIGQISSEVPQNLSASRPQDRQFILSSKKLLLSDSGFYLCAWSTTGLNEQYFGPGTRLTVT.

The J gene is TRBJ1-2, the V gene TRBV7-9; D remains unclear. V lost 8 bases, J lost 7 bases, and 11 bases lay in between. The CDR3 spans 11 residues. Germline V gene lookup returns CDR1 SEHNR and CDR2 FQNEAQ (reference sequence). Here the CDR3 reads CASGRESGYTF. In DNA form, the CDR3 reads TGTGCCAGCGGTCGAGAGAGTGGCTACACCTTC.

The rearrangement links TRBV30 to TRBJ2-1; TRBD2 matches 11 bases. The CDR3 covers 16 residues. Trimming took 0 bases from V and 5 from J; bases not matched to a gene: 6. Per germline, CDR1 GTSNPN and CDR2 SVGIG (reference sequence). The CDR3 DNA sequence: TGTGCCTGGAGTGTACTAGCGGGAGCCCTAAACAATGAGCAGTTCTTC. Encoded protein: CAWSVLAGALNNEQFF.

This clone was detected ten times or more. The V call is TRBV27, the J call TRBJ1-5, with 8 bases fitting TRBD1. V lost 7 bases and J lost 2; bases outside the gene matches: 7. In germline, CDR1 is MNHEY, CDR2 SMNVEV (reference sequence). This CDR3 region has 15 residues. The CDR3 region has the DNA TGTGCCAGCAATCCGACAGGGGAGGGCAATCAGCCCCAGCATTTT. It codes for CASNPTGEGNQPQHF.

This clone is a singleton in its sample. The V gene is TRBV19, the J gene TRBJ2-5; 7 nucleotides align to TRBD1. The CDR3 length is 16 residues. The V gene end was trimmed by 4 bases and the J gene end by 3 bases; junction bases not matched to a gene: 11. Per the germline V gene, CDR1 is LNHDA and CDR2 is SQIVND (reference sequence). CDR3 sequence (DNA): TGTGCCAGTAGTACAAATCGGTTGACAGGGAAAGAGACCCAGTACTTC. Its protein is CASSTNRLTGKETQYF.